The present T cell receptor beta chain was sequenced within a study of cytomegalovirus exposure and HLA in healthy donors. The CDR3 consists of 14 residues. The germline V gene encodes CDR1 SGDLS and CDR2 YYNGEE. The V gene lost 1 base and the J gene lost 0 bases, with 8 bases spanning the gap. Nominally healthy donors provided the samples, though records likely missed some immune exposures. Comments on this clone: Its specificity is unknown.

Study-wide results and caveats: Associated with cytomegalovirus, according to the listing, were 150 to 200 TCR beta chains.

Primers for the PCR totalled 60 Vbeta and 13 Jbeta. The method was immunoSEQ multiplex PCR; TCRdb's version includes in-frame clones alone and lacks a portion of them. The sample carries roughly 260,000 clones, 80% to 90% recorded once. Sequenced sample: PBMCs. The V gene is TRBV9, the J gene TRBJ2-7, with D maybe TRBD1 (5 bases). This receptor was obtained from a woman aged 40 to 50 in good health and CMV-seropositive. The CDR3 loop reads CASSVMDTSYEQYF. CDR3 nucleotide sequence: TGTGCCAGCAGCGTAATGGACACCTCCTACGAGCAGTACTTC.